This T cell receptor beta chain was identified in a study of neurological immune-mediated disorders. The germline V gene has CDR1 SNHLY and CDR2 FYNNEI. This CDR3 has 15 amino acids. V shed 3 bases and J shed 0 bases, with 12 bases lying between them. TCRdb re-called the 5' RACE reads with MiXCR, one entry per CDR3 protein. This table holds under 75,000 distinct CDR3 sequences, 3% to 4% found once. In its sample, this clonotype was seen many times. Sample: PBMCs. This sequence was found in a woman aged 55 to 70 with multiple sclerosis. The rearrangement links TRBV2 to TRBJ2-7, with a possible D match to TRBD1 (6 bases). CDR3 region: CASSDRGGGSYEQYF. The CDR3 coding sequence is TGTGCCAGCAGTGACAGGGGTGGGGGCTCCTACGAGCAGTACTTC.